The 18 T cell receptor beta chains below all came from one sample that was sequenced in a study of early T cells in non-severe SARS-CoV-2 infection (dated by TCRdb to 2020 to 2023). Library creation used 5' RACE. The reads were generated on a NextSeq 500. The public reads were run again by TCRdb, first through fastp at Q25 and then through MiXCR, and only productive beta chains were kept. Here each entry gathers all rows of one CDR3 protein and keeps the most common genes and DNA. The sample contains about 30,000 distinct CDR3 sequences, about 5.2% of them found a single time. The top ten hold around 3.4% of the sample. Sequencing was done on a sample of whole blood. All receptors come from an adult who was a healthcare worker with PCR-confirmed SARS-CoV-2 infection or an uninfected control (not recorded which).

The V gene is TRBV27, the J gene TRBJ1-1; D remains unclear. CDR1 MNHEY and CDR2 SMNVEV come from the germline V gene (reference sequence). V lost 5 bases, J lost 7 bases, and 8 bases lay in between. This CDR3 has 11 residues. The CDR3 region is CASSRLGEAFF. The CDR3, as DNA: TGTGCCAGCAGTAGGCTGGGTGAAGCTTTCTTT.

This clonotype was observed many times. The chain uses TRBV28 and TRBJ2-1; 13 bases align to TRBD2. The CDR3 extends over 18 amino acids. Trimming took 2 bases from V and 0 from J; bases not matched to a gene: 4. CDR1 is MDHEN, CDR2 SYDVKM, per germline. CDR3: CASSLRLAGGPSYNEQFF. The CDR3 nucleotides are TGTGCCAGCAGTTTAAGACTAGCGGGAGGTCCCTCCTACAATGAGCAGTTCTTC.

The gene calls are TRBV4-3 and TRBJ2-1; D is possibly TRBD2 (6 bases). The V end was cut by 0 bases, the J end by 9 bases, with 30 bases between. Germline V lookup: CDR1 LGHNA, CDR2 YSLEER. This CDR3 comprises 20 residues. The CDR3 sequence is CASSQELATSPGEFNPEQFF. For the CDR3, the DNA is TGCGCCAGCAGCCAAGAGCTCGCGACCTCCCCGGGAGAGTTTAATCCTGAGCAGTTCTTC.

The J gene is TRBJ1-3, the V gene TRBV10-3, with a possible D match to TRBD1 (5 bases). V was pared by 8 bases and J by 6 bases, with 14 bases between. Per the germline V gene, CDR1 is ENHRY and CDR2 is SYGVKD. The CDR3 spans 13 residues. CDR3: CAIHGAAENTIYF. CDR3 DNA sequence: TGTGCCATCCATGGGGCAGCTGAAAACACCATATATTTT.

This clonotype was seen many times. The V call is TRBV7-2, the J call TRBJ1-2, with D unresolved. The length of the CDR3 is 14 residues. Deletions cut 1 base from V and 2 bases from J, with 8 bases between. Germline CDR1 and CDR2: SGHTA and FQGNSA. The CDR3 loop reads CASSLDVRNYGYTF. The DNA of the CDR3 is TGTGCCAGCAGCTTAGACGTGAGGAACTATGGCTACACCTTC. The full variable domain, in which reference TRBV7-2 and TRBJ1-2 provide the parts outside the CDR3, is GAGVSQSPSNKVTEKGKDVELRCDPISGHTALYWYRQSLGQGLEFLIYFQGNSAPDKSGLPSDRFSAERTGGSVSTLTIQRTQQEDSAVYLCASSLDVRNYGYTFGSGTRLTVV.

This clonotype was picked up a small number of times. The chain is built from TRBV11-2 and TRBJ2-3, with 8 bases fitting TRBD2. CDR1 and CDR2 (germline): SGHAT, FQNNGV. V lost 5 bases and J lost 9; bases outside the gene matches: 10. The CDR3 runs to 14 residues. CDR3 amino acids: CASSPGGAAYTQYF. The CDR3 DNA reads as TGTGCCAGCAGCCCCGGGGGGGCAGCGTACACGCAGTATTTT.

The chain is built from TRBV18 and TRBJ2-5, with unresolved D. The V and J ends lost 1 base and 3 bases respectively, with 6 bases between them. Germline CDR1 reads KGHSH; CDR2 reads LQKENI. CDR3 length: 13 residues. Here the CDR3 DNA reads TGTGCCAGCTCACCACTTCCCGAAGAGACCCAGTACTTC. Protein product: CASSPLPEETQYF.

This clonotype was picked up a small number of times. The chain uses TRBV11-2 and TRBJ2-7, with unresolved D. With 3 bases removed from V and 4 bases from J, the gap between germline ends came to 7 bases. Germline CDR1 reads SGHAT; CDR2 reads FQNNGV. This CDR3 comprises 12 residues. The CDR3 bases are TGTGCCAGCAGCTTCACAGAATACGAGCAGTACTTC. Protein sequence: CASSFTEYEQYF.

This clonotype has ten or more counts. The V gene is TRBV6-2 or TRBV6-3, the J gene TRBJ2-7; no reliable D call. This CDR3 region has 13 residues. Germline V gives CDR1 MNHEY, CDR2 SVGEGT. Trimming removed 2 bases at V and 2 bases at J, with 7 bases between. This CDR3 reads CASSYRFAYEQYF. The CDR3 nucleotides read TGTGCCAGCAGTTACAGGTTCGCCTACGAGCAGTACTTC.

The DNA for the CDR3 is TGTGCCAGCAGCCGGGAAGCATCCTACGAGCAGTACTTC. This translates into CASSREASYEQYF. The chain is built from TRBV6-2 or TRBV6-3 and TRBJ2-7; weak D call: TRBD2 (5 bases). Germline V lookup: CDR1 MNHEY, CDR2 SVGEGT. The V end lost 6 bases, the J end lost 1 base, and 10 bases lay between the germline ends. This CDR3 is built from 13 residues.

This clonotype is categorized as medium-sized (0.01 to 0.1%). The chain uses TRBV28 and TRBJ2-5; 7 bases are shared with TRBD2. CDR1 is MDHEN, CDR2 SYDVKM, per germline. CDR3 size: 16 residues. With V trimmed by 6 bases and J by 4 bases, 14 bases remained unmatched. The DNA of the CDR3 is TGTGCCAGCAGCCCCCGAGGACTAGGGCGTCGAGAGACCCAGTACTTC. Translated, it gives CASSPRGLGRRETQYF.

This clonotype has a handful of counts. V and J are TRBV7-6 and TRBJ2-6; 7 nucleotides line up with TRBD2. Losses at the gene ends were 7 bases for V and 4 bases for J; bases not matched to a gene: 7. This CDR3 has 15 amino acids. Germline CDR1 SGHVS, CDR2 FNYEAQ. The CDR3 region is CASTPGTMGANVLTF. CDR3 nucleotides: TGTGCCAGCACCCCCGGGACTATGGGGGCCAACGTCCTGACTTTC.

This clonotype was picked up many times. This chain connects TRBV5-1 to TRBJ2-7, with D hard to call. V was clipped by 0 bases and J by 1 base, with 8 bases between them. There are 14 residues in the CDR3. Germline-derived CDR1 and CDR2 are SGHRS and YFSETQ. The CDR3 spells CASSLVPGSYEQYF. The CDR3 coding sequence is TGCGCCAGCAGCTTGGTCCCGGGTTCCTACGAGCAGTACTTC.

V usage is TRBV18 and J usage is TRBJ2-1; TRBD2 matches at 11 bases. There are 16 residues in the CDR3. V was pared by 3 bases and J by 2 bases, with 3 bases of the junction left unmatched. Germline-derived CDR1 and CDR2 are KGHSH and LQKENI. This CDR3 reads CASSPQTSGAYNEQFF. The CDR3 DNA follows: TGTGCCAGCTCACCCCAGACTAGCGGGGCCTACAATGAGCAGTTCTTC.

This clonotype was observed at least ten times. The J gene is TRBJ2-7, the V gene TRBV11-2; TRBD1 is a possible D gene (6 bases). Trimming stripped 1 base from V and 0 bases from J, with 10 bases between. The CDR3 contains 15 residues. Looked up from germline, CDR1 is SGHAT and CDR2 is FQNNGV. CDR3 sequence reads: CASSLGGTISYEQYF. In DNA, the CDR3 is TGTGCCAGCAGCTTAGGAGGGACAATCTCCTACGAGCAGTACTTC.

This clonotype has a count of ten or more. The gene calls are TRBV28 and TRBJ2-2; 9 bases align to TRBD2. In germline, CDR1 is MDHEN, CDR2 SYDVKM. The CDR3 loop spans 16 amino acids. Trimming removed 5 bases from V and 2 bases from J; junction bases left unmatched: 6. The CDR3 loop is CASSGGLAVNTGELFF. CDR3 DNA sequence: TGTGCCAGCAGTGGGGGACTAGCCGTCAACACCGGGGAGCTGTTTTTT.

The chain couples TRBV25-1 to TRBJ1-4; no reliable D call. This CDR3 spans 15 amino acids. Germline V gives CDR1 MGHDK, CDR2 SYGVNS. Trimming cost V 8 bases and J 8 bases, with 21 bases left between them. The DNA of the CDR3 is TGTGCCAGCGGCCCTGGAGTGGCCCGGCGGGAAAAACTGTTTTTT. It translates to CASGPGVARREKLFF.

This clonotype was observed at least ten times. This sequence joins TRBV28 and TRBJ2-7; D gene uncertain. Germline V lookup: CDR1 MDHEN, CDR2 SYDVKM. Trimming stripped 6 bases from V and 3 bases from J, with 6 bases between. The CDR3 is 11 residues long. CDR3 loop: CASSPYYEQYF. For the CDR3, the DNA is TGTGCCAGCAGCCCATACTACGAGCAGTACTTC. Drawing the rest from reference TRBV28 and TRBJ2-7, the complete variable domain is DVKVTQSSRYLVKRTGEKVFLECVQDMDHENMFWYRQDPGLGLRLIYFSYDVKMKEKGDIPEGYSVSREKKERFSLILESASTNQTSMYLCASSPYYEQYFGPGTRLTVT.